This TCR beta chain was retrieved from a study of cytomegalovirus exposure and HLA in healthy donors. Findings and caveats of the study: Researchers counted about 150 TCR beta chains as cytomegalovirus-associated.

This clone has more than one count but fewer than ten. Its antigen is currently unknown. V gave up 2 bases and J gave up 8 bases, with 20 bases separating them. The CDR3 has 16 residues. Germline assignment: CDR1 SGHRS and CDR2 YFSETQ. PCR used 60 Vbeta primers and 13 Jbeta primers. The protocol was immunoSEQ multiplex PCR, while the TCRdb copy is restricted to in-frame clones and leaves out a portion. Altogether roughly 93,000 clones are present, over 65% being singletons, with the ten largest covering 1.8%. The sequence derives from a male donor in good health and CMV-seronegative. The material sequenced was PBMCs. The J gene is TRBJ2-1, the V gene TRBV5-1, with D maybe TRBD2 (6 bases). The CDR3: CASSFSLHLSGDEQFF. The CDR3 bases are TGCGCCAGCAGCTTCAGTCTCCACCTTTCGGGGGATGAGCAGTTCTTC.